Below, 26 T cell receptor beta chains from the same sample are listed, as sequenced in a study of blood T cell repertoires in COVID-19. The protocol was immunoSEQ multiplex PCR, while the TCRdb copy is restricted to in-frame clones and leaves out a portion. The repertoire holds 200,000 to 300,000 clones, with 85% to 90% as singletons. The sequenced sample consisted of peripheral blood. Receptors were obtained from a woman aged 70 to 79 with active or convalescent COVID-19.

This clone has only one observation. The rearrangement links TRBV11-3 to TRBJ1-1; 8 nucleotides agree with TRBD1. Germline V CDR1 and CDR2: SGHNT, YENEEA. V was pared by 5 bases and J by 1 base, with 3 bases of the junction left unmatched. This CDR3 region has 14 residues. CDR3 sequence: CASSLQGGNTEAFF. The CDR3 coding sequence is TGTGCCAGCAGCCTACAGGGGGGGAACACTGAAGCTTTCTTT.

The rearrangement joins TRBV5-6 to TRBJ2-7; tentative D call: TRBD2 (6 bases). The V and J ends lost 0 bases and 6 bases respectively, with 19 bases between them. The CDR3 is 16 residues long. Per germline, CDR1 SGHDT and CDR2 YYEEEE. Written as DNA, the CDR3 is TGTGCCAGCAGCTTGGGGAGATGGGAGGATTTGGGCGAGCAGTACTTC. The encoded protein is CASSLGRWEDLGEQYF.

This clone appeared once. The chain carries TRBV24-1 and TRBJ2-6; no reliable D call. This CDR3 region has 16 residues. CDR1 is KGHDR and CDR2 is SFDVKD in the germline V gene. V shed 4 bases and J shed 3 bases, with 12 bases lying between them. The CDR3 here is CATSDHAPVGANVLTF. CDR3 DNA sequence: TGTGCCACCAGTGACCATGCGCCCGTTGGGGCCAACGTCCTGACTTTC.

DNA for the CDR3: TGTGCCAGCACCCGAGGCGCGACCCAGTACTTC. Translating gives CASTRGATQYF. V usage is TRBV6-5 and J usage is TRBJ2-5; D is undetermined. CDR3 length: 11 residues. Looked up from germline, CDR1 is MNHEY and CDR2 is SVGAGI. Trimming took 7 bases from V and 7 from J, leaving 10 bases between them.

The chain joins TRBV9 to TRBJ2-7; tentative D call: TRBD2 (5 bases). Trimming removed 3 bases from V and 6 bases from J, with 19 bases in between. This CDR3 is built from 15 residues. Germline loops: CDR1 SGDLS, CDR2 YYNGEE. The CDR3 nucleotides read TGTGCCAGCAGCGCCGGACGGACCGCTCGGGGCGAGCAGTACTTC. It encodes CASSAGRTARGEQYF.

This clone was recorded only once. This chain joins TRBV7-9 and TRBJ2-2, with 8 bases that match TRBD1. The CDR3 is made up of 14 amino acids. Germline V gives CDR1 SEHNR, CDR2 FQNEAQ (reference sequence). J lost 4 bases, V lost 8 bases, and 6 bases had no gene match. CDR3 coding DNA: TGTGCCAGCGACCGGACAGGGAGCACCGGGGAGCTGTTTTTT. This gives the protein CASDRTGSTGELFF.

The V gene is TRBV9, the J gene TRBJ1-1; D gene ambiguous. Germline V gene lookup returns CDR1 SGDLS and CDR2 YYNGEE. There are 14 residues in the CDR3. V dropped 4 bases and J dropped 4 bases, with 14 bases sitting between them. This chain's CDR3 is CASSSMGVGTEAFF. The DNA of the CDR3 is TGTGCCAGCAGCTCGATGGGAGTCGGCACTGAAGCTTTCTTT.

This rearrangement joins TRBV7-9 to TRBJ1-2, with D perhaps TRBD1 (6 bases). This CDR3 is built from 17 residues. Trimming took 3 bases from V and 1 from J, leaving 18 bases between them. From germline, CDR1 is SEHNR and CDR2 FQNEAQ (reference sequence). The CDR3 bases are TGTGCCAGCAGCTTCAAGGACAGCGAGGTTATTAACTATGGCTACACCTTC. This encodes CASSFKDSEVINYGYTF.

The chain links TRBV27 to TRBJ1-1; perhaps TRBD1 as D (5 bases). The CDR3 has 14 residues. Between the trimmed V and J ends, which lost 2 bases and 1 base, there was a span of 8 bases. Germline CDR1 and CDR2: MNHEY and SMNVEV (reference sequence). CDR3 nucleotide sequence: TGTGCCAGCAGTTTAAGGGGAGGGAACACTGAAGCTTTCTTT. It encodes CASSLRGGNTEAFF.

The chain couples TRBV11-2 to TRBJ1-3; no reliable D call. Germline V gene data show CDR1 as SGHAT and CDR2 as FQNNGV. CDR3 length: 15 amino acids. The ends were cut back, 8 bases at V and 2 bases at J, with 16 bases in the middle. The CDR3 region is CASRPQRSAGNTIYF. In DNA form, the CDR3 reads TGTGCCAGCCGCCCTCAGAGGAGCGCTGGAAACACCATATATTTT.

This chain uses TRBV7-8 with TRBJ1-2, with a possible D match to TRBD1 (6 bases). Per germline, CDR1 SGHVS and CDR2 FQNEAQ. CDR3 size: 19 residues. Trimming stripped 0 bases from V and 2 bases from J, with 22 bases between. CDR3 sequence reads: CASSLAGIGYGQSNYGYTF. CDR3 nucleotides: TGTGCCAGCAGCTTAGCTGGGATCGGCTACGGACAGTCGAACTATGGCTACACCTTC. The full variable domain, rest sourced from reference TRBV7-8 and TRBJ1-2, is GAGVSQSPRYKVAKRGQDVALRCDPISGHVSLFWYQQALGQGPEFLTYFQNEAQLDKSGLPSDRFFAERPEGSVSTLKIQRTQQEDSAVYLCASSLAGIGYGQSNYGYTFGSGTRLTVV.

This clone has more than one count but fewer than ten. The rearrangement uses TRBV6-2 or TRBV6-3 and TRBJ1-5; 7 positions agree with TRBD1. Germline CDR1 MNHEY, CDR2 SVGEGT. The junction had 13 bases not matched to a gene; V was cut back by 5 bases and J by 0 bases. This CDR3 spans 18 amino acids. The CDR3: CASSPTGARTYSNQPQHF. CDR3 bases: TGTGCCAGCAGTCCCACAGGGGCCCGCACTTATAGCAATCAGCCCCAGCATTTT.

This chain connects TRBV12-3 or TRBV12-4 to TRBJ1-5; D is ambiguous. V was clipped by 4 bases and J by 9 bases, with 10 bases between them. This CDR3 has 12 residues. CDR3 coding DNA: TGTGCCAGCAGTTGGAGGGTCGGGCCCCAGCATTTT. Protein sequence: CASSWRVGPQHF.

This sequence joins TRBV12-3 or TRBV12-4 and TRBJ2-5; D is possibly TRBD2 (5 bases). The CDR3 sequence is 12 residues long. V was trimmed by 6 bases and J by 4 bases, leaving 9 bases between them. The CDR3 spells CASSYTRETQYF. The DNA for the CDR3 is TGTGCCAGCAGCTATACTAGAGAGACCCAGTACTTC.

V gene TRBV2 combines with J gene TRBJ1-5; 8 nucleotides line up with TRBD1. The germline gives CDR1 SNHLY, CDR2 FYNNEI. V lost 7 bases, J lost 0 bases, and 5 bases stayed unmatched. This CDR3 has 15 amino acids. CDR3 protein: CASTPGQASNQPQHF. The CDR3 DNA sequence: TGTGCCAGCACCCCGGGACAGGCTAGCAATCAGCCCCAGCATTTT.

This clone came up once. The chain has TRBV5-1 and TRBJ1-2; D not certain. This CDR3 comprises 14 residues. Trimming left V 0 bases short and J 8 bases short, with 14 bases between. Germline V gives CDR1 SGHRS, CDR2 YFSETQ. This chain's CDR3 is CASSLAGDSGGYTF. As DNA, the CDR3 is TGCGCCAGCAGCTTGGCCGGGGATTCGGGGGGCTACACCTTC.

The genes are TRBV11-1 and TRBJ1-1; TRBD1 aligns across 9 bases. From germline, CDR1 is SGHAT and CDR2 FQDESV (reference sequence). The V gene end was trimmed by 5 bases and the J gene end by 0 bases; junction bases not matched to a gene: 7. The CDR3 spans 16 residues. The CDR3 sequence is CASSLGTGSMNTEAFF. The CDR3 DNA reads TGTGCCAGCAGCCTCGGGACAGGGTCAATGAACACTGAAGCTTTCTTT.

CDR3 DNA: TGTGCCAGCAGTAGGGACAGGGACAATTCACCCCTCCACTTT. This translates into CASSRDRDNSPLHF. The rearrangement joins TRBV6-6 to TRBJ1-6; 9 positions agree with TRBD1. Trimming at V came to 5 bases and at J to 7 bases, leaving 3 bases not matched to a gene. The CDR3 covers 14 residues. Germline values: CDR1 MNHNY, CDR2 SVGAGI (reference sequence).

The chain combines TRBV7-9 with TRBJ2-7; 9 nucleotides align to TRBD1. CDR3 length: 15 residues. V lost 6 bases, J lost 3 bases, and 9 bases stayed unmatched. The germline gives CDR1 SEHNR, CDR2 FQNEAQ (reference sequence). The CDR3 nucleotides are TGTGCCAGCAGTCCCCGGGACAGGGATTACTACGAGCAGTACTTC. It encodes CASSPRDRDYYEQYF.

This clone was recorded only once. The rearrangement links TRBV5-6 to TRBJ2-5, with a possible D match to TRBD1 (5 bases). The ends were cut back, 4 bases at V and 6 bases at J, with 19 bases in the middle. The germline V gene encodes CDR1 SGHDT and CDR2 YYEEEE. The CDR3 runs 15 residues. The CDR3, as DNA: TGTGCCAGCAGCCACTGGCAGGGTCCCAGGCAGACCCAGTACTTC. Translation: CASSHWQGPRQTQYF.

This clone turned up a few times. The CDR3 here is CASSGDGSTEAFF. CDR3 nucleotide sequence: TGTGCCAGCAGTGGTGACGGGAGCACTGAAGCTTTCTTT. V gene TRBV12-3 or TRBV12-4 combines with J gene TRBJ1-1; D not resolved. The CDR3 consists of 13 residues. Deletions cut 5 bases from V and 4 bases from J, with 11 bases between.

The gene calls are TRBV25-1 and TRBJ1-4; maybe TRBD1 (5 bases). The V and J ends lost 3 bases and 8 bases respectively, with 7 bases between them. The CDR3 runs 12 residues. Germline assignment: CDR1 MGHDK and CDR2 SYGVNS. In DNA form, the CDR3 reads TGTGCCAGCAGTGAGACAGAAGAAAAACTGTTTTTT. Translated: CASSETEEKLFF.

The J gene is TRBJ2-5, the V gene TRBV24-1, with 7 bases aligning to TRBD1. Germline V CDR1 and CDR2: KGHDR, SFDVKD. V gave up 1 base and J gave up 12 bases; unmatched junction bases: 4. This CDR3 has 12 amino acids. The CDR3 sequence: CATSDFRGLEYF. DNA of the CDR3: TGTGCCACCAGTGATTTCAGGGGGTTGGAGTACTTC.

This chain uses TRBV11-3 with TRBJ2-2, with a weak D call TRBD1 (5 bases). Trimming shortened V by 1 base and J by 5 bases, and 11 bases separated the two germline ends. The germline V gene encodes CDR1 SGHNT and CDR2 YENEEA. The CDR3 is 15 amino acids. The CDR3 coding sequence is TGTGCCAGCAGCTTAGCAGGGAAGAGGACCGGGGAGCTGTTTTTT. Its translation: CASSLAGKRTGELFF.

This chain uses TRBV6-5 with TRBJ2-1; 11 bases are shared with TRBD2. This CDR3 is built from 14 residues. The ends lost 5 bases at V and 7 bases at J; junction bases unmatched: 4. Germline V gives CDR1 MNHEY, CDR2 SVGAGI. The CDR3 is CASSTLAGGNEQFF. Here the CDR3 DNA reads TGTGCCAGCAGTACTCTAGCGGGGGGTAATGAGCAGTTCTTC.

This CDR3 reads CASSSGTGGADTQYF. DNA of the CDR3: TGCGCCAGCAGTTCTGGGACAGGGGGGGCGGATACGCAGTATTTT. The rearrangement uses TRBV5-1 and TRBJ2-3, with 11 bases fitting TRBD1. Germline V lookup: CDR1 SGHRS, CDR2 YFSETQ. The CDR3 runs 15 residues. Trimming removed 5 bases from V and 6 bases from J; junction bases left unmatched: 8. The full variable domain, rest sourced from reference TRBV5-1 and TRBJ2-3, is KAGVTQTPRYLIKTRGQQVTLSCSPISGHRSVSWYQQTPGQGLQFLFEYFSETQRNKGNFPGRFSGRQFSNSRSEMNVSTLELGDSALYLCASSSGTGGADTQYFGPGTRLTVL.